The sequence of this T cell receptor beta chain was determined in a study of sequential checkpoint blockade in melanoma. The treatment is: randomized to nivolumab then ipilimumab (arm A) or the reverse (arm B). Sorted cells were live CD3+CD8+, lacking CD19 and CD56, from PBMCs. Per the germline V gene, CDR1 is KGHSH and CDR2 is LQKENI. Trimming stripped 6 bases from V and 6 bases from J, with 15 bases between. The CDR3 runs to 13 residues. Sequencing used immunoSEQ multiplex PCR; TCRdb keeps in-frame clones, though not all of them. The sample yields 20,000 to 25,000 clones, approximately 78% seen once.

V and J are TRBV18 and TRBJ2-7; D is perhaps TRBD1 (5 bases). Here the sequenced sample was CD8+ T cells sorted from blood (inferred from file names), taken from a patient given nivolumab and ipilimumab in sequence. This TCR was recovered from a human donor with melanoma. The CDR3 DNA sequence: TGTGCCAGCTCGCCCAGTCCAGGGCGCGAGCAGTACTTC. This codes for CASSPSPGREQYF. Combining the CDR3 with reference TRBV18 and TRBJ2-7 gives the whole variable domain NAGVMQNPRHLVRRRGQEARLRCSPMKGHSHVYWYRQLPEEGLKFMVYLQKENIIDESGMPKERFSAEFPKEGPSILRIQQVVRGDSAAYFCASSPSPGREQYFGPGTRLTVT.